The entry that follows covers one TCR beta chain sequence. This sample was included in a study of technical replicates of blood from several donors. Libraries were prepared by immunoSEQ multiplex PCR; TCRdb keeps only in-frame clonotypes and omits some of them. The repertoire holds about 80,000 clones, with about 92% as singletons. This CDR3 contains 13 residues. Germline V gene sequence: CDR1 LNHDA, CDR2 SQIVND (reference sequence). The V segment lost 5 bases and the J segment 6 bases; nucleotides outside the gene matches: 4. This clonotype originated in a human donor in good health. Sequencing used T cells isolated from PBMCs. The V and J genes are TRBV19 and TRBJ2-3; 8 bases match TRBD2. CDR3 sequence (DNA): TGTGCCAGTAGTCGAGCGGGAGTGGATACGCAGTATTTT. The encoded protein is CASSRAGVDTQYF.